This T cell receptor beta chain was documented in a study of regulatory T cells in long-lasting Graves disease. Across the study: Patients with new Graves' disease had used antithyroid drugs below 3 months.

The CDR3 length is 14 residues. The V end lost 6 bases, the J end lost 0 bases, and 12 bases lay between the germline ends. The V gene's germline CDR1 is SQVTM and CDR2 ANQGSEA. This clonotype was detected ten times or more. Its matching antigen is unknown. Specified time point: newly diagnosed GD, antithyroid drugs for less than 3 months. Researchers made the TCR library from RNA that was extracted from PBMCs. The study's findings and limits: It was in persistent disease that TRBV28, TRBJ1-2 and TRBJ2-5 were favored.

Researchers made TCR beta libraries by using iRepertoire HTBI primers and running Arm-PCR on CDR3 regions. TCRdb reanalysed the multiplex PCR reads using MiXCR and keeps one entry per CDR3 protein. The table includes a few hundred thousand distinct CDR3 sequences, 12% detected once. These records were also assigned to another study, of T cells in Graves' hyperthyroidism and ophthalmopathy. This second report adds: Researchers ran a first-round RT-PCR on the TCR CDR3 using the HTBI primer set.

This clonotype was obtained from a woman younger than 35 with Graves disease. This specimen was peripheral blood mononuclear cells (PBMCs), taken at new diagnosis, from a patient treated with antithyroid drugs. The rearrangement uses TRBV29-1 and TRBJ2-1, with D unclear. CDR3 loop: CSVPVYASYNEQFF. For the CDR3, the DNA is TGCAGCGTCCCCGTCTACGCCTCCTACAATGAGCAGTTCTTC.